This T cell receptor (beta chain) was captured by sequencing in a study of T cell responses to AZD1222 COVID-19 vaccine. Study-wide findings and caveats: It was only after the peak T cell response that any repertoires were sampled. There were mostly white British donors and more females than males, and clonal diversity was possibly underestimated. Baseline serostatus was positive in only a handful of AZD1222 recipients.

The method was immunoSEQ multiplex PCR; TCRdb's version includes in-frame clones alone and lacks a portion of them. The sample shows about 140,000 clones, under 95% of them seen only once. Remarks on this clone: Its target is not known.

The sample in question was peripheral blood, obtained 28 days after the second dose of the MenACWY control vaccine. This sequence originates from an adult who received the MenACWY meningococcal vaccine as a control.

CDR3 sequence reads: CAWSWAGYTGELFF. DNA of the CDR3: TGTGCCTGGAGTTGGGCAGGGTACACCGGGGAGCTGTTTTTT. This chain uses TRBV30 with TRBJ2-2, with D maybe TRBD1 (5 bases). This CDR3 has 14 amino acids. From germline, CDR1 is GTSNPN and CDR2 SVGIG (reference sequence). V lost 2 bases and J 3 bases, leaving 10 bases between the germline ends.